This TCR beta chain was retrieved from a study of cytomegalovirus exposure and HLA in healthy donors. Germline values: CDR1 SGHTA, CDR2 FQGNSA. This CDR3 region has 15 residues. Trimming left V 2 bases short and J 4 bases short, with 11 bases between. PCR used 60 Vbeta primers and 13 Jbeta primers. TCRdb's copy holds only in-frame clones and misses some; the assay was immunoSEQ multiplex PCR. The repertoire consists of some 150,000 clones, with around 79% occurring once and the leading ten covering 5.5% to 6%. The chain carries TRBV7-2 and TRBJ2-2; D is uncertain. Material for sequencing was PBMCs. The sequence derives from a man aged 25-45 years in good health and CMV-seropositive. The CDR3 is CASSLIRISTGELFF. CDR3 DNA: TGTGCCAGCAGCTTAATCAGGATTAGCACCGGGGAGCTGTTTTTT.